This T cell receptor (beta chain) stems from a study of cytomegalovirus exposure and HLA in healthy donors. Study details: Earlier results showed roughly 120 million unique TCR beta sequences derived from approximately 170 million T cells.

A multiplex PCR was run with 60 Vbeta primers and 13 Jbeta primers. The repertoire was sequenced with immunoSEQ multiplex PCR; TCRdb's copy has only in-frame clones and lacks some. Of 150,000 to 200,000 clones listed, over 75% were seen once; the top ten hold about 14%. V dropped 5 bases and J dropped 7; count of bases not matched to a gene: 15. This CDR3 contains 16 residues. Per the germline V gene, CDR1 is SEHNR and CDR2 is FQNEAQ (reference sequence). General study points: Several V segments, TRBV6-2 and TRBV6-3 among them, could not be told apart and were dropped.

Healthy bone marrow donors formed the donor group. A remark on this clone: What it binds is unknown.

The sample taken for sequencing was PBMCs. The chain recombines TRBV7-9 with TRBJ2-7, with 9 nucleotides matching TRBD2. The receptor's source is a man aged 50 to 59 in good health and CMV-seropositive. CDR3 nucleotide sequence: TGTGCCAGCAGCCTGGCTAGGCGGGGGGGCCCACGGGAGCAGTACTTC. Amino acids: CASSLARRGGPREQYF.